These 6 T cell receptor beta chains were all obtained from the same sample, sequenced in a study of T cell responses to AZD1222 COVID-19 vaccine. Produced via immunoSEQ multiplex PCR; TCRdb's table is partial and in-frame only. The sample carries roughly 86,000 clones, 85% recorded once. The sequencing here drew on peripheral blood, taken 28 days after the second AZD1222 dose. The receptors here all came from an adult who received the AZD1222 COVID-19 vaccine.

The J gene is TRBJ1-2, the V gene TRBV18; 9 bases fit TRBD1. This CDR3 has 15 amino acids. J was trimmed by 7 bases and V by 3 bases; bases with no gene match: 9. CDR1 and CDR2 (germline): KGHSH, LQKENI. The CDR3 nucleotides read TGTGCCAGCTCACCCGACCCACAGGGGGCCCCTGGCTACACCTTC. Its protein is CASSPDPQGAPGYTF.

V and J are TRBV30 and TRBJ2-1; TRBD2 matches at 8 bases. V dropped 5 bases and J dropped 9; count of bases not matched to a gene: 12. The CDR3 covers 14 residues. The germline gives CDR1 GTSNPN, CDR2 SVGIG (reference sequence). The CDR3 DNA reads as TGTGCCTGGCGTTCGGGCGGGGGGCCCCCTGAGCAGTTCTTC. Residues: CAWRSGGGPPEQFF.

This clone was counted between two and nine times. The V and J genes are TRBV10-1 and TRBJ2-3, with 10 bases matching TRBD2. V was clipped by 5 bases and J by 0 bases; unmatched bases: 2. CDR3 length: 15 amino acids. Germline V gives CDR1 WNHNN, CDR2 SYGVQD (reference sequence). CDR3 in amino acids: CASSMTSGSTDTQYF. The CDR3, as DNA: TGCGCCAGCAGTATGACTAGCGGGAGCACAGATACGCAGTATTTT.

V usage is TRBV3-1 (or the pseudogene TRBV3-2) and J usage is TRBJ1-5; maybe TRBD1 (5 bases). The CDR3 covers 15 residues. Germline CDR1 reads LGHDT; CDR2 reads YNNKEL (reference sequence). Trimming took 1 base from V and 5 from J, leaving 12 bases between them. The CDR3 DNA sequence: TGTGCCAGCAGCCAAGGACAGCAAATATATCAGCCCCAGCATTTT. This encodes CASSQGQQIYQPQHF.

The V and J genes are TRBV7-9 and TRBJ1-2, with D uncertain. The germline V gene has CDR1 SEHNR and CDR2 FQNEAQ (reference sequence). The V end was cut by 1 base, the J end by 8 bases, with 23 bases between. The CDR3 consists of 17 residues. DNA of the CDR3: TGTGCCAGCAGCTTAGAAGGGTCAGTCCGAATCCCAAGGGGCTACACCTTC. Amino acid sequence: CASSLEGSVRIPRGYTF.

The rearrangement links TRBV27 to TRBJ2-3; D gene ambiguous. Germline assignment: CDR1 MNHEY and CDR2 SMNVEV (reference sequence). Trimming cost V 5 bases and J 5 bases, with 14 bases left between them. The CDR3 runs 14 residues. The CDR3, as DNA: TGTGCCAGCAGTACCTCTTGGGGTATAGATACGCAGTATTTT. Its protein product is CASSTSWGIDTQYF.